Listed here are 16 T cell receptor beta chains from one sample, sequenced in a study of Ad26.COV2.S vaccination and SARS-CoV-2 variants. Profiling relied on immunoSEQ multiplex PCR, and the TCRdb table lists in-frame clones only, not all of them. This table holds roughly 380,000 clones, 80% to 90% found once. Treatment indicated: roughly 20 received Ad26.COV2.S at low or high dose, single or two shots; 5 received placebo; per-sample allocation not given. Sampling occurred on day 63 after the first vaccine or placebo injection. The specimen was peripheral blood, collected in a trial of Ad26.COV2.S vaccine versus placebo. These receptors all stem from a person between 18 and 59 years old who received the Ad26.COV2.S COVID-19 vaccine or a placebo.

The chain uses TRBV7-8 and TRBJ2-7, with 8 bases fitting TRBD2. With V trimmed by 1 base and J by 1 base, 6 bases remained unmatched. This CDR3 is 16 amino acids long. The germline V gene encodes CDR1 SGHVS and CDR2 FQNEAQ. Written as DNA, the CDR3 is TGTGCCAGCAGCTTAGGACGGGCGGGAGGATCCTACGAGCAGTACTTC. This gives the protein CASSLGRAGGSYEQYF. Supplemented by reference TRBV7-8 and TRBJ2-7, the full variable domain reads GAGVSQSPRYKVAKRGQDVALRCDPISGHVSLFWYQQALGQGPEFLTYFQNEAQLDKSGLPSDRFFAERPEGSVSTLKIQRTQQEDSAVYLCASSLGRAGGSYEQYFGPGTRLTVT.

This clone was counted a single time. The CDR3 region is CASSPRGRGAQETQYF. CDR3 nucleotides: TGCGCCAGCAGCCCCAGAGGCCGAGGAGCCCAAGAGACCCAGTACTTC. V and J are TRBV4-3 and TRBJ2-5, with no clear D. V dropped 4 bases and J dropped 1 base, with 16 bases sitting between them. Germline V CDR1 and CDR2: LGHNA, YSLEER. This CDR3 is built from 16 residues.

V usage is TRBV6-2 or TRBV6-3 and J usage is TRBJ1-5; no clear D. Germline CDR1 is MNHEY and CDR2 is SVGEGT. The CDR3 consists of 14 residues. The V and J ends lost 0 bases and 3 bases respectively, with 6 bases between them. This CDR3 reads CASSYSAFNQPQHF. DNA for the CDR3: TGTGCCAGCAGTTACTCGGCATTCAATCAGCCCCAGCATTTT.

The chain joins TRBV6-6 to TRBJ1-6; TRBD1 matches 7 bases. Trimming removed 7 bases from V and 7 bases from J; junction bases left unmatched: 10. The CDR3 runs to 15 residues. In germline, CDR1 is MNHNY, CDR2 SVGAGI (reference sequence). CDR3 nucleotide sequence: TGTGCCAGCATGTTAACGAGGGACAGCAATTCACCCCTCCACTTT. This codes for CASMLTRDSNSPLHF.

V usage is TRBV7-8 and J usage is TRBJ2-7; 8 bases line up with TRBD1. The CDR3 has 15 amino acids. V was pared by 5 bases and J by 6 bases, with 12 bases of the junction left unmatched. From germline, CDR1 is SGHVS and CDR2 FQNEAQ. The CDR3, as DNA: TGTGCCAGCAGCCCCCTCAGGGGGCGCAATACCGAGCAGTACTTC. It encodes CASSPLRGRNTEQYF. Complete variable domain (other parts from reference TRBV7-8 and TRBJ2-7): GAGVSQSPRYKVAKRGQDVALRCDPISGHVSLFWYQQALGQGPEFLTYFQNEAQLDKSGLPSDRFFAERPEGSVSTLKIQRTQQEDSAVYLCASSPLRGRNTEQYFGPGTRLTVT.

The chain couples TRBV30 to TRBJ1-2; TRBD1 aligns across 8 bases. The CDR3 consists of 14 residues. V lost 3 bases and J lost 7; bases outside the gene matches: 10. CDR1 is GTSNPN, CDR2 SVGIG, per germline (reference sequence). CDR3 coding DNA: TGTGCCTGGAGACAGGCAGGGGGCGGTTTTGGCTACACCTTC. This sequence encodes CAWRQAGGGFGYTF.

V is TRBV24-1 and J is TRBJ2-2; 7 bases match TRBD2. V trimming: 0 bases; J trimming: 4 bases; junction bases outside the gene matches: 13. This CDR3 is 19 amino acids long. The germline gives CDR1 KGHDR, CDR2 SFDVKD. The CDR3 DNA reads TGTGCCACCAGTGATTTGCCCAGCGGGATAGGGTTAAGCACCGGGGAGCTGTTTTTT. Its protein product is CATSDLPSGIGLSTGELFF.

The J gene is TRBJ2-2, the V gene TRBV6-2 or TRBV6-3; 9 positions match TRBD1. The CDR3 contains 15 residues. J lost 6 bases, V lost 2 bases, and 4 bases had no gene match. Germline V gene lookup returns CDR1 MNHEY and CDR2 SVGEGT. CDR3 sequence: CASSYTGGKAGELFF. CDR3 in DNA: TGTGCCAGCAGTTACACAGGGGGCAAAGCCGGGGAGCTGTTTTTT.

This sequence joins TRBV10-3 and TRBJ2-7; 7 bases map to TRBD2. V lost 6 bases, J lost 4 bases, and 9 bases stayed unmatched. The CDR3 is 14 amino acids. CDR1 and CDR2 (germline): ENHRY, SYGVKD. The CDR3 DNA reads TGTGCCATCAGCTTTAATGGGGGGGTATACGAGCAGTACTTC. The encoded protein is CAISFNGGVYEQYF.

This chain joins TRBV7-6 and TRBJ2-7; TRBD2 matches at 11 bases. Germline loops: CDR1 SGHVS, CDR2 FNYEAQ. CDR3 length equals 16 residues. After removal of 5 bases from V and 2 bases from J, the junction contained 8 bases not matched to a gene. CDR3 sequence (DNA): TGTGCCAGCAGCATTAGCGGGAGGGCCGGTCCCTACGAGCAGTACTTC. This sequence encodes CASSISGRAGPYEQYF.

This rearrangement joins TRBV29-1 to TRBJ1-3, with D perhaps TRBD1 (6 bases). The V gene lost 6 bases and the J gene lost 1 base, with 16 bases spanning the gap. The CDR3 loop spans 15 amino acids. The V gene's germline CDR1 is SQVTM and CDR2 ANQGSEA. CDR3 sequence (DNA): TGCAGCGTACGGGAGGGGGGGCATTCTGGAAACACCATATATTTT. It is translated as CSVREGGHSGNTIYF.

Worth noting for this clone: Additional DNA sequences in this sample encode the identical CDR3. The chain couples TRBV13 to TRBJ2-2; no definite D call. CDR3 size: 21 residues. Germline lookup yields CDR1 PRHDT and CDR2 FYEKMQ (reference sequence). Trimming took off 4 bases at V and 2 bases at J, with 29 bases between the two ends. The CDR3 region is CASSSSSPWAKRPANTGELFF. DNA of the CDR3: TGTGCCAGCAGCTCCTCTTCTCCTTGGGCCAAGAGGCCGGCCAACACCGGGGAGCTGTTTTTT.

This clone was counted once. This chain connects TRBV7-6 to TRBJ2-1, with a weak D call TRBD1 (5 bases). This CDR3 is built from 11 residues. Between the trimmed V and J ends, which lost 4 bases and 11 bases, there was a span of 9 bases. Germline V gene data show CDR1 as SGHVS and CDR2 as FNYEAQ. The CDR3 loop is CASSSLGQQFF. CDR3 in DNA: TGTGCCAGCAGCTCCCTGGGGCAGCAGTTCTTC.

The rearrangement joins TRBV19 to TRBJ2-1; D perhaps matches TRBD1 (5 bases). The CDR3 is 15 residues long. Germline CDR1 LNHDA, CDR2 SQIVND (reference sequence). Trimming removed 2 bases at V and 0 bases at J, with 8 bases between. For the CDR3, the DNA is TGTGCCAGTAGTATAAATGGGGCCTCCTACAATGAGCAGTTCTTC. This sequence encodes CASSINGASYNEQFF.

The rearrangement links TRBV19 to TRBJ2-3; 7 bases are shared with TRBD2. Trimming cost V 4 bases and J 8 bases; bases outside gene matches: 0. The CDR3 contains 11 residues. CDR1 LNHDA and CDR2 SQIVND come from the germline V gene (reference sequence). CDR3 loop: CASSTGGTQYF. CDR3 nucleotides: TGTGCCAGTAGTACGGGGGGTACGCAGTATTTT.

In its sample, this clone was seen a few times. The chain recombines TRBV19 with TRBJ2-2; D uncertain. The CDR3 sequence is 12 residues long. Trimming stripped 7 bases from V and 1 base from J, with 4 bases between. Germline CDR1 reads LNHDA; CDR2 reads SQIVND (reference sequence). The CDR3 DNA sequence: TGTGCCAGTAACGTGAACACCGGGGAGCTGTTTTTT. The encoded protein is CASNVNTGELFF.